This TCR beta chain derives from a study of neoadjuvant anti-PD-1 for oral cavity cancer. Germline CDR1 and CDR2: MNHNS and SASEGT. Trimming took off 7 bases at V and 10 bases at J, with 17 bases between the two ends. This CDR3 is built from 14 residues. This clone has just a few counts. TCRdb's copy holds only in-frame clones and misses some; the assay was immunoSEQ multiplex PCR. Of tens of thousands of clones listed, about 86% are singletons. The chain carries TRBV6-1 and TRBJ1-6; tentatively, D is TRBD1 (5 bases). The sequenced sample was PBMCs, obtained before nivolumab (anti-PD-1) treatment. The TCR comes from a person between 40 and 80 years old with oral cavity squamous cell carcinoma. The CDR3 loop is CASMVGTIGSPLHF. The CDR3 region has the DNA TGTGCCAGCATGGTTGGGACGATCGGATCACCCCTCCACTTT.